Shown below are 20 T cell receptor beta chains from a single sample sequenced in a study of T cells in Graves' hyperthyroidism and ophthalmopathy. RNA transcripts were the template for amplifying TCR beta CDR3 regions. Initially, a first-round RT-PCR of the TCR CDR3 employed the HTBI primer set. TCRdb re-called the multiplex PCR reads through MiXCR, storing one row per CDR3 protein. The repertoire includes some 440,000 distinct CDR3 sequences, around 14% of them detected once, and about 7.7% sits in the top ten. Sequencing was done on a sample of blood. The receptors were sampled from a woman aged 18-30 years with Graves' hyperthyroidism.

This clonotype was picked up many times. The chain links TRBV20-1 to TRBJ1-4; 8 nucleotides match TRBD1. V was pared by 0 bases and J by 4 bases, with 7 bases of the junction left unmatched. Germline assignment: CDR1 DFQATT and CDR2 SNEGSKA (reference sequence). The CDR3 extends over 16 amino acids. This chain's CDR3 is CSARDRPGQDNEKLFF. The CDR3, as DNA: TGCAGTGCTAGAGATCGCCCGGGACAGGATAATGAAAAACTGTTTTTT.

In its sample, this clonotype was seen many times. The chain links TRBV9 to TRBJ2-1, with D perhaps TRBD2 (5 bases). The CDR3 is 15 residues long. V lost 0 bases, J lost 4 bases, and 11 bases lay in between. Germline loops: CDR1 SGDLS, CDR2 YYNGEE. CDR3 amino acids: CASSVDGDFYNEQFF. The CDR3 coding sequence is TGTGCCAGCAGCGTAGACGGGGATTTTTACAATGAGCAGTTCTTC.

This clonotype was picked up a small number of times. The rearrangement links TRBV2 to TRBJ1-2; D is ambiguous. Germline loops: CDR1 SNHLY, CDR2 FYNNEI. The CDR3 sequence is 13 residues long. V lost 6 bases, J lost 2 bases, and 10 bases lay in between. For the CDR3, the DNA is TGTGCCAGCAGGGACGAAGGGAACTATGGCTACACCTTC. The encoded protein is CASRDEGNYGYTF.

At least ten counts were recorded for this clonotype. The rearrangement uses TRBV12-3 or TRBV12-4 and TRBJ2-3, with TRBD2 matching over 7 bases. The CDR3 has 12 residues. Germline trimming cut 6 bases from V and 9 bases from J; bases unmatched to any gene: 6. The CDR3 region is CASRLTSATQYF. The CDR3 DNA sequence: TGTGCCAGCAGACTTACTAGCGCAACGCAGTATTTT.

J is TRBJ1-4 and V is TRBV5-1; D uncertain. V was shortened by 4 bases and J by 4 bases, with 14 bases between the two germline ends. Germline assignment: CDR1 SGHRS and CDR2 YFSETQ. The CDR3 contains 15 residues. The CDR3 region is CASSPGGALNEKLFF. Written as DNA, the CDR3 is TGCGCCAGCAGCCCCGGAGGCGCCCTTAATGAAAAACTGTTTTTT.

This clonotype has ten or more counts. The chain links TRBV29-1 to TRBJ2-3; D gene uncertain. From germline, CDR1 is SQVTM and CDR2 ANQGSEA. The CDR3 has 10 amino acids. Deletions cut 5 bases from V and 8 bases from J, with 8 bases between. Here the CDR3 DNA reads TGCAGCGTTCTTTGGGGTACGCAGTATTTT. This codes for CSVLWGTQYF.

This clonotype was observed at least ten times. The chain employs TRBV10-1 and TRBJ2-7, with 9 nucleotides matching TRBD1. The CDR3 is 15 amino acids. The germline CDR1 and CDR2 sequences are WNHNN and SYGVQD (reference sequence). After removal of 4 bases from V and 2 bases from J, the junction contained 6 bases not matched to a gene. CDR3 protein: CASSATRDRAYEQYF. CDR3 sequence (DNA): TGCGCCAGCAGTGCGACCCGGGACAGGGCCTACGAGCAGTACTTC.

This clonotype was counted between two and nine times. V is TRBV25-1 and J is TRBJ2-1, with D perhaps TRBD1 (6 bases). Per germline, CDR1 MGHDK and CDR2 SYGVNS. Trimming took 3 bases from V and 7 from J, leaving 16 bases between them. The CDR3 runs to 15 residues. CDR3: CASSDKGGHTNEQFF. CDR3 DNA sequence: TGTGCCAGCAGTGATAAAGGGGGACATACAAATGAGCAGTTCTTC.

This clonotype occurred many times. The rearrangement joins TRBV5-1 to TRBJ2-1; the match to TRBD2 covers 9 bases. This CDR3 region has 17 residues. Trimming at V came to 6 bases and at J to 3 bases, leaving 13 bases not matched to a gene. CDR1 and CDR2 from the germline V gene are SGHRS and YFSETQ. The CDR3, as DNA: TGCGCCAGCACCTCCACCCTAGCGGGGAACAACTACAATGAGCAGTTCTTC. This codes for CASTSTLAGNNYNEQFF.

This clonotype was picked up many times. This chain connects TRBV7-6 to TRBJ2-3, with 7 bases that match TRBD1. CDR1 is SGHVS, CDR2 FNYEAQ, per germline. J gave up 1 base and V 1 base, and 5 bases lay outside the gene matches. This CDR3 is built from 16 residues. The CDR3 sequence: CASSLEWDSGTDTQYF. The CDR3 DNA sequence: TGTGCCAGCAGCTTAGAATGGGACAGTGGCACAGATACGCAGTATTTT.

This clonotype was observed many times. The chain joins TRBV18 to TRBJ1-2, with a weak D call TRBD1 (6 bases). The CDR3 covers 14 residues. V shed 2 bases and J shed 2 bases, with 9 bases lying between them. In germline, CDR1 is KGHSH, CDR2 LQKENI. The CDR3 here is CASSPARGNYGYTF. The CDR3, as DNA: TGTGCCAGCTCACCAGCTAGGGGGAACTATGGCTACACCTTC.

This clonotype was detected ten times or more. This chain joins TRBV2 and TRBJ1-5; possible D gene TRBD1, 5 bases. Trimming pared 2 bases from V and 5 bases from J, leaving 13 bases between. Germline CDR1 reads SNHLY; CDR2 reads FYNNEI. The CDR3 spans 15 residues. In DNA form, the CDR3 reads TGTGCCAGCAGTGAACGGACGGGGGGGTATCAGCCCCAGCATTTT. Its protein is CASSERTGGYQPQHF.

This clonotype was seen many times. The chain combines TRBV13 with TRBJ2-5; D remains unclear. Germline V gene lookup returns CDR1 PRHDT and CDR2 FYEKMQ (reference sequence). Trimming took off 5 bases at V and 7 bases at J, with 17 bases between the two ends. The CDR3 extends over 14 amino acids. The chain's CDR3 is CASSRGRTTRTQYF. CDR3 DNA sequence: TGTGCCAGCAGCCGTGGACGGACGACGAGGACCCAGTACTTC.

The V and J genes are TRBV6-1 and TRBJ1-1; weak D call: TRBD1 (6 bases). The CDR3 spans 17 residues. Germline assignment: CDR1 MNHNS and CDR2 SASEGT. V was clipped by 6 bases and J by 2 bases, with 22 bases between them. This CDR3 is CASRSPFQGPVNTEAFF. The CDR3 nucleotides read TGTGCCAGCAGATCACCCTTCCAGGGGCCAGTCAACACTGAAGCTTTCTTT.

Ten or more counts support this clonotype. The chain is built from TRBV24-1 and TRBJ2-5; no reliable D call. From germline, CDR1 is KGHDR and CDR2 SFDVKD. V shed 4 bases and J shed 2 bases, with 4 bases lying between them. CDR3 size: 12 residues. As DNA, the CDR3 is TGTGCCACCAGTGACAGGCAAGAGACCCAGTACTTC. This gives the protein CATSDRQETQYF.

This clonotype came up many times. The rearrangement uses TRBV2 and TRBJ1-2; the D gene is possibly TRBD1 (6 bases). Germline CDR1 reads SNHLY; CDR2 reads FYNNEI. Trimming cost V 7 bases and J 8 bases, with 20 bases left between them. The CDR3 covers 14 residues. The CDR3 sequence: CASIQGVIAWGYTF. In DNA, the CDR3 is TGTGCCAGCATACAGGGCGTCATCGCTTGGGGCTACACCTTC. The full variable domain, in which reference TRBV2 and TRBJ1-2 provide the parts outside the CDR3, is EPEVTQTPSHQVTQMGQEVILRCVPISNHLYFYWYRQILGQKVEFLVSFYNNEISEKSEIFDDQFSVERPDGSNFTLKIRSTKLEDSAMYFCASIQGVIAWGYTFGSGTRLTVV.

This clonotype was counted many times. At one end, the junction sequence differs from germline, possibly due to a read error. The chain recombines TRBV18 with TRBJ1-4; TRBD1 aligns across 7 bases. This CDR3 spans 15 amino acids. Looked up from germline, CDR1 is KGHSH and CDR2 is LQKENI. Written as DNA, the CDR3 is TGTGCCAGCTCAGCACCGGGACAGCCCAATGAAAAACTGTTTTTT. It yields the protein CASSAPGQPNEKLFF.

The chain joins TRBV11-1 to TRBJ1-1; D gene ambiguous. The CDR3 spans 15 residues. Trimming removed 6 bases from V and 5 bases from J, with 19 bases in between. Germline lookup yields CDR1 SGHAT and CDR2 FQDESV (reference sequence). CDR3 DNA sequence: TGTGCCAGCAGTCAATCGGGATATACGGGGACTGAAGCTTTCTTT. This codes for CASSQSGYTGTEAFF.

This clonotype has a count of ten or more. The genes are TRBV20-1 and TRBJ1-5, with D perhaps TRBD1 (5 bases). The CDR3 spans 11 residues. Deletions cut 6 bases from V and 7 bases from J, with 10 bases between. Per germline, CDR1 DFQATT and CDR2 SNEGSKA (reference sequence). CDR3 amino acids: CSAGGAQPQHF. The CDR3 region has the DNA TGCAGTGCAGGAGGGGCGCAGCCCCAGCATTTT.

There are many counts of this clonotype. The chain carries TRBV27 and TRBJ1-1, with 7 bases fitting TRBD1. Germline-derived CDR1 and CDR2 are MNHEY and SMNVEV (reference sequence). The CDR3 sequence is 16 residues long. The V and J ends lost 2 bases and 5 bases, in that order; junction bases with no gene match: 11. CDR3 loop: CASSLVGGEEGTEAFF. The CDR3 bases are TGTGCCAGCAGTTTAGTAGGGGGCGAAGAAGGGACTGAAGCTTTCTTT.